This TCR beta chain was recorded in a study of blood T cell repertoires in COVID-19 (dated by TCRdb to about 2020). Background for the entire study: Samples from collaborators originated in the United States, Italy and Spain and spanned both the acute and convalescent phases of COVID-19. The samples were drawn from two sources: the first 160 participants of the ongoing ImmuneRACE study, and 950 to 1,500 subjects contributed by 6 global collaborators. The dataset comprised deeply sampled blood TCRbeta repertoires from subjects exposed to, actively infected with, or recovered from COVID-19. The repertoires were released in a freely available public database intended as a resource for research on the immune response to SARS-CoV-2. HLA class I and class II types, where available, came from metadata supplied by the sample provider rather than from assay-based typing. The prospective study material was composed of cDNA or gDNA derived from T cells, B-cell-depleted T cells, or PBMCs. Nearly every sample came with metadata listing a de-identified subject ID, COVID-19 status, age in years and sex. Study-wide findings and limitations: How much clinical and demographic metadata was included differed by source and by participant, and the metadata was provided uncurated.

A remark on this clone: Its antigen has not been determined. No much larger clonotype is one base removed from it; base qualities were not supplied.

In the germline V gene (reference sequence), CDR1 corresponds to MNHEY and CDR2 to SMNVEV. V and J are truncated by 5 bases and 0 bases respectively, leaving an intervening sequence of 17 bases. From its cysteine to its phenylalanine, the CDR3 spans 16 amino acids. The retained sequence is limited to the CDR3, 48 bases, with the frame set at the first base. The collaborating institutions used their own protocols to collect whole blood in K2EDTA tubes. Collaborator samples were shipped for TCRbeta analysis as frozen whole blood, isolated PBMCs, or DNA extracted from either sample type. TCRbeta CDR3 regions were amplified from genomic DNA using the immunoSEQ Assay, a bias-controlled multiplex PCR. The authors processed their data as follows. Within the assay, amplification of reference gene primers was used to estimate how many nucleated cells each sample contained. To quantify the absolute abundance of each unique TCRbeta CDR3 rearrangement, sequence reads were collapsed and filtered. For each sample, productive Simpson clonality was calculated as the square root of Simpson's diversity index over productive rearrangements. The table comes from immuneACCESS by way of TCRdb, which keeps in-frame sequences with V and J called. Part of the clones is missing from these tables; in studies checked, under half for an unresolved V gene and the rest for unknown reasons. V and J calls and clone size are as listed in that table; D and trimming were resolved from the DNA. The sample has 85,000 to 100,000 clones on record, 84% of them singletons. Roughly 17% of the sample goes to the ten largest clones.

The receptor chain draws on TRBV27 and TRBJ2-7; there is no confident call for the D gene. The sequencing input was peripheral blood. The sequence was collected from a woman aged 60-75 years with acute or convalescent COVID-19. The nucleotides read TGTGCCAGCAGTCTCGCGTCGGCATCTAGCTCCTACGAGCAGTACTTC. Protein translation: CASSLASASSSYEQYF.